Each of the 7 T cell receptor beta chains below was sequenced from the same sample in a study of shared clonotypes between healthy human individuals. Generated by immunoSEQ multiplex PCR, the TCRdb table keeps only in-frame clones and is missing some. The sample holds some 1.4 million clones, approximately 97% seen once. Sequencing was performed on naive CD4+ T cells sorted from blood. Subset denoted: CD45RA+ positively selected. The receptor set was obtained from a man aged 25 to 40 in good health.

In nucleotides, the CDR3 is TGTGCCAGCAGCAGGATAACTAATGAAAAACTGTTTTTT. Its translation is CASSRITNEKLFF. The chain carries TRBV7-2 and TRBJ1-4; unclear D gene. The germline V and J ends were trimmed by 5 bases and 1 base, with 5 bases remaining between them. The V gene's germline CDR1 is SGHTA and CDR2 FQGNSA. This CDR3 comprises 13 residues.

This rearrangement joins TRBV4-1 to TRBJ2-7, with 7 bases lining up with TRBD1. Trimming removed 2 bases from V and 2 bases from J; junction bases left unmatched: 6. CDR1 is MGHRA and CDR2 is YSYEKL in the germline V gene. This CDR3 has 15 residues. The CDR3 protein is CASSQPTGKTYEQYF. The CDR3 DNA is TGCGCCAGCAGCCAACCGACAGGGAAAACCTACGAGCAGTACTTC.

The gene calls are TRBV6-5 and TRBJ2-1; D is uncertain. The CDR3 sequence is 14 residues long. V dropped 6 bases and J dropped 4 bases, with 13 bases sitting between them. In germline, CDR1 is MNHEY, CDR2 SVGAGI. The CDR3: CASRRPSPYNEQFF. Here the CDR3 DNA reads TGTGCCAGCAGACGTCCCTCCCCTTACAATGAGCAGTTCTTC.

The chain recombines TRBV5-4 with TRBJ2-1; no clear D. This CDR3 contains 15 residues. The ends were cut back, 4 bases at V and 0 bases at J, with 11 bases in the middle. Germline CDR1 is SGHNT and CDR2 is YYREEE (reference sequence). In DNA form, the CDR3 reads TGTGCCAGCAGCCTAGACCCCAACTCCTACAATGAGCAGTTCTTC. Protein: CASSLDPNSYNEQFF. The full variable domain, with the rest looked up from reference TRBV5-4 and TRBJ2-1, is ETGVTQSPTHLIKTRGQQVTLRCSSQSGHNTVSWYQQALGQGPQFIFQYYREEENGRGNFPPRFSGLQFPNYSSELNVNALELDDSALYLCASSLDPNSYNEQFFGPGTRLTVL.

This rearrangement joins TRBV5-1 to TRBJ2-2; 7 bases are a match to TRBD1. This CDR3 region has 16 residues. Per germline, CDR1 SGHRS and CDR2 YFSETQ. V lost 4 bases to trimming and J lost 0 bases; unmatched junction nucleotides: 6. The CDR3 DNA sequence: TGCGCCAGCAGCGACCTCGGACAGGCGAACACCGGGGAGCTGTTTTTT. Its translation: CASSDLGQANTGELFF.

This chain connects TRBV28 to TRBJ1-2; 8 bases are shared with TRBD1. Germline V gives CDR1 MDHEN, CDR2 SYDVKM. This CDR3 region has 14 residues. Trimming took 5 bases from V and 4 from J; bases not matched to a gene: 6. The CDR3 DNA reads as TGTGCCAGCAGTGACGGACAGGGAACCTATGGCTACACCTTC. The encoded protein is CASSDGQGTYGYTF.

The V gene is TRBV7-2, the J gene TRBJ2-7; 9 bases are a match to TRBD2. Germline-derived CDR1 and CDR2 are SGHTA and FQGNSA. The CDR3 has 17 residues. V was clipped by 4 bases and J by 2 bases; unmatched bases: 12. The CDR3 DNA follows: TGTGCCAGCAGCTACGGCATCGCGACTAGCGGAACCTACGAGCAGTACTTC. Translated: CASSYGIATSGTYEQYF.